What follows are 24 T cell receptor beta chains derived from one specimen sequenced in a study of human T cells and chemical hapten exposure. Specified time point: healthy volunteer bleed at 6 weeks. Blood, whole and unfractionated, served as the source for total RNA extraction. TCRdb redid the calling of the RACE reads with MiXCR, one entry per CDR3 protein. This sample yields around 80,000 distinct CDR3 sequences, of which 7% to 9% are seen a single time; less than 2% belongs to the top ten. The sequencing sample was made of whole blood. The receptors here all came from a male donor in good health. Some clones in this sample may be carry-over from other donors' samples.

The sample holds a few counts of this clonotype. This chain joins TRBV4-1 and TRBJ1-1; possibly TRBD1 for D (5 bases). V lost 0 bases, J lost 1 base, and 9 bases lay in between. The CDR3 totals 15 residues. Per germline, CDR1 MGHRA and CDR2 YSYEKL. CDR3 bases: TGCGCCAGCAGCCAAGATCCAGGGCCGAACACTGAAGCTTTCTTT. It encodes CASSQDPGPNTEAFF.

This clonotype has a handful of counts. This rearrangement joins TRBV5-6 to TRBJ1-5; D unclear. The CDR3 consists of 19 residues. The V and J ends lost 3 bases and 2 bases respectively, with 24 bases between them. Germline V gene lookup returns CDR1 SGHDT and CDR2 YYEEEE. The CDR3 loop is CASSYGPRSGYSRNQPQHF. Here the CDR3 DNA reads TGTGCCAGCAGCTACGGCCCACGGTCGGGGTATTCGCGCAATCAGCCCCAGCATTTT.

This clonotype was counted many times. The CDR3 DNA reads as TGCAGTGCTAGAGGGGGACAGCAAGAGACCCAGTACTTC. This encodes CSARGGQQETQYF. This chain connects TRBV20-1 to TRBJ2-5; TRBD1 aligns across 7 bases. Germline values: CDR1 DFQATT, CDR2 SNEGSKA (reference sequence). The CDR3 runs 13 residues. After removal of 1 base from V and 2 bases from J, the junction contained 1 base not matched to a gene.

In its sample, this clonotype was seen many times. This chain connects TRBV18 to TRBJ2-3, with D perhaps being TRBD1 or TRBD2 (5 bases each). Germline loops: CDR1 KGHSH, CDR2 LQKENI. The CDR3 is made up of 16 amino acids. V was trimmed by 3 bases and J by 1 base, leaving 14 bases between them. The CDR3 DNA reads TGTGCCAGCTCACCCTCCATCGTGGGGGGCACAGATACGCAGTATTTT. This translates into CASSPSIVGGTDTQYF.

The chain is built from TRBV2 and TRBJ2-4; D is unclear. This CDR3 is 16 amino acids long. Germline CDR1 SNHLY, CDR2 FYNNEI. The ends were cut back, 1 base at V and 2 bases at J, with 12 bases in the middle. CDR3 nucleotide sequence: TGTGCCAGCAGTGAAGTAGGGTATGAGTCCAAAAACATTCAGTACTTC. This gives the protein CASSEVGYESKNIQYF.

This clonotype came up a few times. The V gene is TRBV20-1, the J gene TRBJ1-1; D is possibly TRBD1 (5 bases). CDR3 length: 13 amino acids. The germline V gene has CDR1 DFQATT and CDR2 SNEGSKA (reference sequence). The V gene lost 2 bases and the J gene lost 2 bases, with 9 bases spanning the gap. The CDR3 region is CSARSGHNTEAFF. CDR3 sequence (DNA): TGCAGTGCTAGATCCGGACATAACACTGAAGCTTTCTTT.

The chain is built from TRBV4-3 and TRBJ2-7, with D tentatively TRBD2 (6 bases). The CDR3 is 14 residues long. Germline V gene data show CDR1 as LGHNA and CDR2 as YSLEER. V shed 0 bases and J shed 5 bases, with 11 bases lying between them. The CDR3 region has the DNA TGCGCCAGCAGCCAAGATCGGCGGGGCCACGAGCAGTACTTC. Translated, it gives CASSQDRRGHEQYF.

This clonotype was counted between two and nine times. The chain has TRBV5-5 and TRBJ2-7; a weak D match, TRBD1 (6 bases). CDR3 length: 14 amino acids. Trimming took off 8 bases at V and 4 bases at J, with 19 bases between the two ends. The germline gives CDR1 SGHKS, CDR2 YYEKEE (reference sequence). The CDR3 sequence: CARPRGGNSYEQYF. CDR3 nucleotides: TGTGCCAGGCCTCGAGGGGGTAACTCTTACGAGCAGTACTTC.

V gene TRBV27 combines with J gene TRBJ1-6; TRBD1 agrees at 7 bases. The germline V gene has CDR1 MNHEY and CDR2 SMNVEV (reference sequence). V dropped 6 bases and J dropped 7; count of bases not matched to a gene: 12. The length of the CDR3 is 16 residues. CDR3 in amino acids: CASRSLGQAYNSPLHF. Written as DNA, the CDR3 is TGTGCCAGCAGATCGCTCGGACAGGCTTACAATTCACCCCTCCACTTT.

This clonotype was recorded a few times. The chain links TRBV2 to TRBJ2-1; TRBD2 might be the D (5 bases). The CDR3 contains 13 residues. From germline, CDR1 is SNHLY and CDR2 FYNNEI. Trimming removed 7 bases from V and 7 bases from J, with 14 bases in between. CDR3 loop: CASKERPRNEQFF. For the CDR3, the DNA is TGTGCCAGCAAGGAGCGGCCCCGGAATGAGCAGTTCTTC. Together with reference TRBV2 and TRBJ2-1, the CDR3 gives the full variable domain: EPEVTQTPSHQVTQMGQEVILRCVPISNHLYFYWYRQILGQKVEFLVSFYNNEISEKSEIFDDQFSVERPDGSNFTLKIRSTKLEDSAMYFCASKERPRNEQFFGPGTRLTVL.

The chain recombines TRBV11-2 with TRBJ2-7; D gene unclear. V shed 1 base and J shed 1 base, with 11 bases lying between them. There are 15 residues in the CDR3. Looked up from germline, CDR1 is SGHAT and CDR2 is FQNNGV. CDR3 residues: CASSLGWDRSYEQYF. In DNA, the CDR3 is TGTGCCAGCAGCTTAGGGTGGGATAGGTCCTACGAGCAGTACTTC.

V usage is TRBV7-9 and J usage is TRBJ2-7; 9 bases map to TRBD1. The trim removed 5 bases at V and 5 bases at J, leaving 4 bases unmatched. CDR3 length: 13 amino acids. In germline, CDR1 is SEHNR, CDR2 FQNEAQ (reference sequence). The CDR3 DNA reads as TGTGCCAGCAGCCGCGGACAGGGGCACGAGCAGTACTTC. Its protein product is CASSRGQGHEQYF.

This clonotype appeared many times. The J gene is TRBJ1-2, the V gene TRBV5-1, with D unclear. V gave up 0 bases and J gave up 1 base, with 10 bases separating them. The CDR3 spans 15 residues. Germline assignment: CDR1 SGHRS and CDR2 YFSETQ. Here the CDR3 reads CASSLEAVSNYGYTF. Written as DNA, the CDR3 is TGCGCCAGCAGCTTGGAAGCAGTCAGTAACTATGGCTACACCTTC.

The rearrangement links TRBV5-5 to TRBJ2-1, with 12 nucleotides matching TRBD2. Trimming took 4 bases from V and 6 from J; bases not matched to a gene: 11. The CDR3 loop spans 17 amino acids. Germline loops: CDR1 SGHKS, CDR2 YYEKEE (reference sequence). The CDR3 DNA reads TGTGCCAGCAGCGCCGACAGACTAGCGGGAGTAACCAATGAGCAGTTCTTC. Its protein product is CASSADRLAGVTNEQFF.

In its sample, this clonotype was seen a few times. The J gene is TRBJ2-5, the V gene TRBV23-1; tentative D call: TRBD1 (6 bases). TRBV23-1 is an ORF; its function is uncertain. V dropped 0 bases and J dropped 1 base, with 9 bases sitting between them. CDR3 length: 15 amino acids. The CDR3 here is CASSQSTGRQETQYF. The CDR3 bases are TGCGCCAGCAGTCAATCCACAGGGCGCCAAGAGACCCAGTACTTC.

This clonotype has only a few counts. The chain recombines TRBV20-1 with TRBJ1-5; TRBD1 aligns across 7 bases. V trimming: 2 bases; J trimming: 6 bases; junction bases outside the gene matches: 13. Germline V lookup: CDR1 DFQATT, CDR2 SNEGSKA (reference sequence). The CDR3 is made up of 16 amino acids. This CDR3 is CSARSLQGERGQPQHF. The CDR3 DNA follows: TGCAGTGCTAGATCCCTCCAGGGGGAAAGGGGTCAGCCCCAGCATTTT.

This clonotype was recorded a few times. The rearrangement links TRBV4-1 to TRBJ2-3; 7 nucleotides match TRBD2. Germline-derived CDR1 and CDR2 are MGHRA and YSYEKL. With V trimmed by 0 bases and J by 3 bases, 6 bases remained unmatched. The CDR3 has 16 residues. The DNA for the CDR3 is TGCGCCAGCAGCCAAGACGCGGGAGAGGGGACAGATACGCAGTATTTT. It is translated as CASSQDAGEGTDTQYF.

This clonotype was detected ten times or more. The CDR3 reads CAASRAGGGYNEQFF. The CDR3 DNA is TGTGCCGCCTCTCGGGCGGGAGGGGGGTACAATGAGCAGTTCTTC. The gene calls are TRBV10-3 and TRBJ2-1; TRBD2 agrees at 9 bases. Germline V gene data show CDR1 as ENHRY and CDR2 as SYGVKD. The trim removed 11 bases at V and 4 bases at J, leaving 12 bases unmatched. The CDR3 has 15 amino acids.

This clonotype was seen many times. J is TRBJ2-1 and V is TRBV6-5; weak D call: TRBD1 (7 bases). V lost 7 bases, J lost 7 bases, and 17 bases lay in between. Germline V gene data show CDR1 as MNHEY and CDR2 as SVGAGI. The CDR3 extends over 14 amino acids. The CDR3: CASMAGGLPNEQFF. In nucleotides, the CDR3 is TGTGCCAGCATGGCAGGGGGACTCCCGAATGAGCAGTTCTTC.

This clonotype has more than one count but fewer than ten. This chain joins TRBV3-1 and TRBJ1-1; 7 nucleotides align to TRBD1. With 0 bases clipped from V and 5 bases from J, the junction kept 9 bases outside the gene matches. The CDR3 spans 16 residues. The germline CDR1 and CDR2 sequences are LGHDT and YNNKEL (reference sequence). CDR3 residues: CASSQDASGGRTEAFF. CDR3 nucleotide sequence: TGTGCCAGCAGCCAAGATGCCTCAGGGGGAAGGACTGAAGCTTTCTTT.

This clonotype occurred a few times. The chain links TRBV27 to TRBJ1-1; D gene ambiguous. V was pared by 5 bases and J by 11 bases, with 18 bases between. CDR1 and CDR2 from the germline V gene are MNHEY and SMNVEV (reference sequence). This CDR3 has 13 amino acids. The CDR3 protein is CASSPLKRVRAFF. CDR3 DNA sequence: TGTGCCAGCAGTCCCTTGAAAAGGGTGAGGGCTTTCTTT.

The V gene is TRBV6-1, the J gene TRBJ2-3; TRBD2 agrees at 10 bases. The CDR3 extends over 15 amino acids. CDR1 and CDR2 (germline): MNHNS, SASEGT. V shed 7 bases, J shed 2 bases, and the junction held 6 bases outside the gene matches. The chain's CDR3 is CASTPGLAVTDTQYF. The CDR3 nucleotides are TGTGCCAGCACCCCTGGACTAGCGGTCACAGATACGCAGTATTTT.

This rearrangement joins TRBV14 to TRBJ2-6; 10 positions agree with TRBD1. CDR3 length: 20 amino acids. The ends lost 4 bases at V and 0 bases at J; junction bases unmatched: 12. Looked up from germline, CDR1 is SGHDN and CDR2 is FVKESK. CDR3 sequence: CASSPRDRGLPSSGANVLTF. CDR3 coding DNA: TGTGCCAGCAGCCCACGGGACAGGGGCCTCCCGAGCTCTGGGGCCAACGTCCTGACTTTC.

This clonotype was detected only a few times. CDR3 in amino acids: CASRATSGVTYEQYF. The CDR3 nucleotides read TGTGCCAGCAGGGCGACTAGCGGGGTTACCTACGAGCAGTACTTC. The chain recombines TRBV6-5 with TRBJ2-7; 11 bases fit TRBD2. The length of the CDR3 is 15 residues. V gave up 6 bases and J gave up 2 bases; unmatched junction bases: 6. Germline lookup yields CDR1 MNHEY and CDR2 SVGAGI.